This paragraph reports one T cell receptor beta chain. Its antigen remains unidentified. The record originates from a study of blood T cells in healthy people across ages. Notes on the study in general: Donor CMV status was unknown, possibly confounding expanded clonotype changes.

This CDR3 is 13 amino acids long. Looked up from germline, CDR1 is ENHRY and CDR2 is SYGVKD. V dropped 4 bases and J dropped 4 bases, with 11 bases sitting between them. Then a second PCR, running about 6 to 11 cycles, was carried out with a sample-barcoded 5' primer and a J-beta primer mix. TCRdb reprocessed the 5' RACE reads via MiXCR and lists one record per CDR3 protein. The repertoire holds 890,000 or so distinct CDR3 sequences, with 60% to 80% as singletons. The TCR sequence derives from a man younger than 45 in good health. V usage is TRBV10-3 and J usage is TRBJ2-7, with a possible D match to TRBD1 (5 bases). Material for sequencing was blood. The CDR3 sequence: CAISGRTRYEQYF. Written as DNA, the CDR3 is TGTGCCATCAGTGGACGGACAAGGTACGAGCAGTACTTC.